Listed here is a single T cell receptor beta chain. This clone's antigen is unknown. No quality values exist for individual bases; no much larger clone is one base distant. The sample carries other DNA sequences with the same CDR3. Donors were healthy HIV-negative adults with no recently reported acute infections or vaccinations. Every donor was a Caucasian adult living in Nashville, Tennessee, USA. In the unsorted samples, roughly 90 million PBMCs were counted, and genomic DNA was extracted using the QIAamp DNA Blood Mini kit. After blood collection by leukapheresis, PBMCs were isolated using Ficoll-Histopaque density gradient centrifugation and then cryopreserved in the vapor phase of liquid nitrogen. These data originate in a study of shared clonotypes between healthy human individuals (dated by TCRdb to the early 2020s). Regarding the research as a whole: The cohort included three men and a couple of women between 18 and 49 years of age. Blood TCR repertoires of roughly 5 healthy adults were deeply sequenced to estimate repertoire size and the extent of clonotype sharing between individuals. Libraries were prepared and TCR repertoires were sequenced by different laboratories using diverse techniques, in order to increase sequencing depth and limit assay-specific biases. Per donor, leukapheresis produced somewhere between about 0.85 and 8.9 billion PBMCs.

The CDR3 contains 14 residues, cysteine and phenylalanine counted. The CDR3 DNA has 42 bases and is translated from base 1. Cut back by 0 bases and 1 base, the V and J ends lie 8 bases apart. CDR1 and CDR2, looked up from the germline V gene, are SGHRS and YFSETQ. The study at large found these results: Pairwise subsampling indicated that sequencing depth was expected to affect the degree of clonotype sharing among donors. Only blood was sampled, and tissue TCR repertoires likely differ from those in blood. The small number of donors limited the genetic and exposure-history diversity represented.

Using the deep immunoSEQ assay, TCR CDR3 regions were amplified from genomic DNA by multiplex PCR. Extracted genomic DNA from each cell subset was spread evenly across all wells of several immunoSEQ 96-well plates, with each plate serving as a replicate. Each replicate PCR for unsorted PBMC received 300 to 350 ng genomic DNA, equal to 25,000 to 35,000 T cell genomes. Ten immunoSEQ deep assay plates were used to sequence unsorted PBMC genomic DNA. The purified libraries were quantified using a Qubit 3.0 fluorometer, sized with a Bioanalyzer 2100, and then quantified again using the KAPA Library Quantification kit. A separate single-read 150-cycle Illumina NextSeq 550 flow cell was used to sequence each immunoSEQ 96-well plate. The paper's processing steps were these. Because only junctional sequences without quality scores were contained in the immunoSEQ output, filtering matching that applied to full-length reads could not be performed. To assign V/J genes and CDR3, sequences were annotated using PyIR, a Python wrapper for IgBLAST v1.9, with IMGT germline references. Any read was removed if the V/J assignment was weak (E-value above 1e-6), the CDR3 was missing, or the read contained stop codons, out-of-frame junctions, or ambiguous translated residues. V3J clonotypes were defined as sequences sharing the same inferred V gene, J gene, and CDR3 amino acid sequence. Percentage overlap between repertoires was calculated by dividing the number of shared unique clonotypes by the size of the smaller repertoire. Repertoire richness was assessed with RTK rarefaction, the Chao1 estimator, and Recon v2.1 estimates of unobserved clonotypes. The table was pulled from immuneACCESS by TCRdb, which kept in-frame rearrangements only. Such tables lose some clones; where checked, under half of the loss comes from unresolved V genes, and the rest has no known cause. V, J and clone size are those of that table, while D and trimming were read from the DNA. The sample table records 470,000 or so clones; approximately 80% of these occur just once. The ten top clones hold 12% of the sample.

The receptor's source is a woman aged 40 to 55 in good health. Some clones in this sample may be carry-over from other donors' samples. Source material: PBMCs. The sequence is built from TRBV5-1 and TRBJ2-7; too little of a D gene remains to name it. The bases are TGCGCCAGCAGCTTGGAACAAGGATCCTACGAGCAGTACTTC. It codes for CASSLEQGSYEQYF.